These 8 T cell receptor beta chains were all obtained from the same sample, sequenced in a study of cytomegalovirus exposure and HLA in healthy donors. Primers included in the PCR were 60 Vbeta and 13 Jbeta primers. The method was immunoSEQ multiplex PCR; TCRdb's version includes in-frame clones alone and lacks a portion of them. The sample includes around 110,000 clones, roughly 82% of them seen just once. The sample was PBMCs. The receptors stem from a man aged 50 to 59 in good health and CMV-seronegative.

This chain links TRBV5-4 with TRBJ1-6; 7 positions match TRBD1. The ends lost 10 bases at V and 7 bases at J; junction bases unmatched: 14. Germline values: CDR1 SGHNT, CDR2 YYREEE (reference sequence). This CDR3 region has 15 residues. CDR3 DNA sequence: TGTGCCGCGCGACAGGGTCCCGAAGGAAATTCACCCCTCCACTTT. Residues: CAARQGPEGNSPLHF. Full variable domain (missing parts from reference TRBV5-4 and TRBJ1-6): ETGVTQSPTHLIKTRGQQVTLRCSSQSGHNTVSWYQQALGQGPQFIFQYYREEENGRGNFPPRFSGLQFPNYSSELNVNALELDDSALYLCAARQGPEGNSPLHFGNGTRLTVT.

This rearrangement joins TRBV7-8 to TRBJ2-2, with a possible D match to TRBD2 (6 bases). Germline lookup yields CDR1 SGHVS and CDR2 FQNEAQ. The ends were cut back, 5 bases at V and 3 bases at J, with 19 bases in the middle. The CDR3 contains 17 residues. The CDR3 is CASSRSGTPRHTGELFF. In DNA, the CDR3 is TGTGCCAGCAGCCGCTCCGGGACTCCTCGGCACACCGGGGAGCTGTTTTTT.

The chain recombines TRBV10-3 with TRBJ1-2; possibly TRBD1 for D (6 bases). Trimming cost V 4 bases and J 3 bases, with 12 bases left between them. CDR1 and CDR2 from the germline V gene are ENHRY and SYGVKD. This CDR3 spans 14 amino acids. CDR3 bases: TGTGCCATCAGTGGAGGGGGATCGGACTATGGCTACACCTTC. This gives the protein CAISGGGSDYGYTF.

This CDR3 reads CASSNRFNYGYTF. In nucleotides, the CDR3 is TGTGCCAGCAGTAACAGGTTTAACTATGGCTACACCTTC. The gene calls are TRBV27 and TRBJ1-2, with D possibly TRBD1 on 5 matching bases. This CDR3 comprises 13 residues. The germline V gene encodes CDR1 MNHEY and CDR2 SMNVEV (reference sequence). With 5 bases removed from V and 1 base from J, the gap between germline ends came to 8 bases.

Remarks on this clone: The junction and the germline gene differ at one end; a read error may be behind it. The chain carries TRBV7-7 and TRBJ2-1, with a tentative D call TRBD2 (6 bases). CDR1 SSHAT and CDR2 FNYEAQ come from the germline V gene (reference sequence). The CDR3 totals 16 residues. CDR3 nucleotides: TGTGCTAGCAGCTTAAGTGCGGGGAGCTCCTACAATGAGCAGTTCTTC. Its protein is CASSLSAGSSYNEQFF.

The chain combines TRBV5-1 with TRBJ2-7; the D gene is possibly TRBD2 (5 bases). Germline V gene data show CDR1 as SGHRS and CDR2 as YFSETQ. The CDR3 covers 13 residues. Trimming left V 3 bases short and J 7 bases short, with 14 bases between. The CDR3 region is CASSSKLGEEQYV. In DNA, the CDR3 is TGCGCCAGCAGCTCGAAACTAGGAGAGGAGCAGTACGTC.

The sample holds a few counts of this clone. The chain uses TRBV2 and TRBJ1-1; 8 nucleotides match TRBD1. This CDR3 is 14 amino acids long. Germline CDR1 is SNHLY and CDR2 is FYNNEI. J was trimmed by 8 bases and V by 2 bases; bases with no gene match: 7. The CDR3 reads CASSESWTGTEAFF. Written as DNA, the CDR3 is TGTGCCAGCAGTGAAAGCTGGACAGGGACCGAAGCTTTCTTT.

The CDR3 coding sequence is TGTGCCAGCAGCCCGCAGGGGGACTATGGCTACACCTTC. Its translation: CASSPQGDYGYTF. This sequence joins TRBV25-1 and TRBJ1-2; TRBD1 aligns across 7 bases. CDR1 is MGHDK, CDR2 SYGVNS, per germline. With 6 bases clipped from V and 3 bases from J, the junction kept 4 bases outside the gene matches. This CDR3 contains 13 residues.